These T cell receptor beta chains were read from a single sample in a study of identical twins. Via MiXCR, TCRdb re-called the 5' RACE reads, giving one row per CDR3 protein. The repertoire includes 200,000 to 250,000 distinct CDR3 sequences, roughly 7.5% of them detected once, and around 2.1% sits in the top ten. These data also featured in a second study, about yellow fever vaccine responses in identical twins.

Sequenced: memory (CD45RO+) T cells sorted from blood. The origin of the receptors is a woman in her late teens or twenties in good health. The CDR3 runs from the conserved cysteine through the conserved F or W. D genes are given only for firm matches. The size entry is marked missing in some rows and otherwise reads once, few, many or a size class.

D gene | J gene | V gene | clone size | CDR3 DNA | CDR3 protein
NA | TRBJ1-2 | TRBV3-1 | NA | TGTGCCAGCGGGAGCGGGACTAACTATGGCTACACCTTC | CASGSGTNYGYTF
NA | TRBJ2-1 | TRBV18 | many | TGTGCCAGCTCACCATTGACTGGAACAGGAGAGCAGTTCTTC | CASSPLTGTGEQFF
NA | TRBJ1-1 | TRBV15 | few | TGTGCCACCAGCAGAGACAGATTATACACTGAAGCTTTCTTT | CATSRDRLYTEAFF
TRBD1 | TRBJ2-5 | TRBV6-1 | NA | TGTGCCAGCGATTGGGACAGGGGGTCAGGGACCCAGTACTTC | CASDWDRGSGTQYF
TRBD1 | TRBJ2-3 | TRBV12-3/TRBV12-4 | few | TGTGCCAGCAGCAAGCAGACAGGGGGTGTTATTACAGATACGCAGTATTTT | CASSKQTGGVITDTQYF
NA | TRBJ1-1 | TRBV15 | many | TGTGCCACCAGCAGAGAGCTGGGGCAGCAGAACACTGAAGCTTTCTTT | CATSRELGQQNTEAFF
TRBD1 | TRBJ2-2 | TRBV7-2 | NA | TGTGCCAGCAGATTCCCCGGGACAGGATTGACCGGGGAGCTGTTTTTT | CASRFPGTGLTGELFF
TRBD2 | TRBJ2-5 | TRBV20-1 | NA | TGCAGTGCTGCCGGGACTAGCGGGAGTTCGTACCAAGAGACCCAGTACTTC | CSAAGTSGSSYQETQYF
TRBD1 | TRBJ2-1 | TRBV2 | many | TGTGCCAGCAGTTTTCAGGGGGCCTCCTCCTACAATGAGCAGTTCTTC | CASSFQGASSYNEQFF
TRBD1 | TRBJ2-5 | TRBV19 | NA | TGTGCCAGTAGCATCACGACAGGGTTTTTGGAGACCCAGTACTTC | CASSITTGFLETQYF
NA | TRBJ1-6 | TRBV20-1 | many | TGCAGTGCTAGAGATCAGGGTTCACCCCTCCACTTT | CSARDQGSPLHF
NA | TRBJ2-1 | TRBV6-4 | few | TGTGCCAGCAGTGACTCTAACAGGAATTCCAATGAGCAGTTCTTC | CASSDSNRNSNEQFF
TRBD1 | TRBJ2-6 | TRBV2 | NA | TGTGCCAGCAGGCAAGGGACAGGGGCTGGGGCCAACGTCCTGACTTTC | CASRQGTGAGANVLTF
NA | TRBJ1-2 | TRBV20-1 | many | TGCAGTGCTAGTCAGGGATTCTATGGCTACACCTTC | CSASQGFYGYTF
NA | TRBJ1-1 | TRBV28 | few | TGTGCCAGCCATGGTAACACTGAAGCTTTCTTT | CASHGNTEAFF
NA | TRBJ2-7 | TRBV6-2/TRBV6-3 | few | TGTGCCAGCAGACGAGCCGGGGAGGCAACTTACTTGCAGTACTTC | CASRRAGEATYLQYF
TRBD1 | TRBJ1-6 | TRBV6-5 | NA | TGTGCCAGCAGTTACACGAAGGGACAGGCGAGAGGTTCACCCCTCCACTTT | CASSYTKGQARGSPLHF
NA | TRBJ1-4 | TRBV5-4 | NA | TGTGCCAGCAGCTTCGGGACAACTAATGAAAAACTGTTTTTT | CASSFGTTNEKLFF
NA | TRBJ2-7 | TRBV6-2/TRBV6-3 | NA | TGTGCCAGCAGTAACCGCGGGCCCTTCGACGAGCAGTACTTC | CASSNRGPFDEQYF
NA | TRBJ2-5 | TRBV20-1 | once | TGCAGTGCTAGATCCGGGGAAGAGACCCAGTACTTC | CSARSGEETQYF
NA | TRBJ1-2 | TRBV29-1 | many | TGCATCCCGCAGGTGCTTGGAGACGGTGACATCCGGGGCTACACCTTC | CIPQVLGDGDIRGYTF
NA | TRBJ2-7 | TRBV7-2 | many | TGTGCCAGCAGCATCACTAGTTTTTCCTACGAGCAGTACTTC | CASSITSFSYEQYF
NA | TRBJ2-3 | TRBV7-2 | many | TGTGCCAGCAGCTTGGCACCTGGCACAGATACGCAGTATTTT | CASSLAPGTDTQYF
TRBD2 | TRBJ2-1 | TRBV11-2 | NA | TGCGCCGGCAGCCGTCGGACTAGCGGGAGAAGTTCCTACAATGAGCAGTTCTTC | CAGSRRTSGRSSYNEQFF
TRBD2 | TRBJ2-2 | TRBV7-3 | NA | TGTGCCAGCAGCCCTCGGCAAGCGGGGAATTCGAACACCGGGGAGCTGTTTTTT | CASSPRQAGNSNTGELFF
NA | TRBJ2-7 | TRBV20-1 | few | TGCAGTGCTACCCGGGACAAATACGAGCAGTACTTC | CSATRDKYEQYF
NA | TRBJ1-4 | TRBV21-1 | many | TGTGCCAGCACCCCCCGGAAGCTTTGGGCGGCAACTAATGAAAAACTGTTTTTT | CASTPRKLWAATNEKLFF
NA | TRBJ1-5 | TRBV12-3/TRBV12-4 | few | TGTGCCAGCAGTTTGGGGGGAGGTCAGCCCCAGCATTTT | CASSLGGGQPQHF
NA | TRBJ1-1 | TRBV7-9 | many | TGTGCCAGCAGCCAATGGGTAGGGGAAGCTTTCTTT | CASSQWVGEAFF
NA | TRBJ2-3 | TRBV28 | NA | TGTGCCAGCAGTTTACAGGGAAAGGGGGCAGATACGCAGTATTTT | CASSLQGKGADTQYF
NA | TRBJ2-1 | TRBV5-1 | many | TGCGCCAGCAGCCGGGGAGCAGACTACAATGAGCAGTTCTTC | CASSRGADYNEQFF